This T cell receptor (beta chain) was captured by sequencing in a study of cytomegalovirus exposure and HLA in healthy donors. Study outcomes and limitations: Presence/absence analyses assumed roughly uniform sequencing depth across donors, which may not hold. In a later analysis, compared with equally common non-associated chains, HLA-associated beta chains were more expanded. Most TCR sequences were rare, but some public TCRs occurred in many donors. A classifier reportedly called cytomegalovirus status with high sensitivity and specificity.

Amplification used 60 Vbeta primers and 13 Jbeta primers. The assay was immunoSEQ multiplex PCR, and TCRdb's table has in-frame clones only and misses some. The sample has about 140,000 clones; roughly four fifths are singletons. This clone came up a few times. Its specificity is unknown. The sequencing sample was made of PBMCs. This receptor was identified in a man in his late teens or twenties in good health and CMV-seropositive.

The CDR3 spells CASSEIRVGNTGELFF. The CDR3 bases are TGTGCCAGCAGCGAAATTCGAGTCGGGAACACCGGGGAGCTGTTTTTT. This chain joins TRBV6-1 and TRBJ2-2, with unresolved D. CDR1 and CDR2 from the germline V gene are MNHNS and SASEGT. This CDR3 spans 16 amino acids. Trimming took 6 bases from V and 1 from J, leaving 15 bases between them.